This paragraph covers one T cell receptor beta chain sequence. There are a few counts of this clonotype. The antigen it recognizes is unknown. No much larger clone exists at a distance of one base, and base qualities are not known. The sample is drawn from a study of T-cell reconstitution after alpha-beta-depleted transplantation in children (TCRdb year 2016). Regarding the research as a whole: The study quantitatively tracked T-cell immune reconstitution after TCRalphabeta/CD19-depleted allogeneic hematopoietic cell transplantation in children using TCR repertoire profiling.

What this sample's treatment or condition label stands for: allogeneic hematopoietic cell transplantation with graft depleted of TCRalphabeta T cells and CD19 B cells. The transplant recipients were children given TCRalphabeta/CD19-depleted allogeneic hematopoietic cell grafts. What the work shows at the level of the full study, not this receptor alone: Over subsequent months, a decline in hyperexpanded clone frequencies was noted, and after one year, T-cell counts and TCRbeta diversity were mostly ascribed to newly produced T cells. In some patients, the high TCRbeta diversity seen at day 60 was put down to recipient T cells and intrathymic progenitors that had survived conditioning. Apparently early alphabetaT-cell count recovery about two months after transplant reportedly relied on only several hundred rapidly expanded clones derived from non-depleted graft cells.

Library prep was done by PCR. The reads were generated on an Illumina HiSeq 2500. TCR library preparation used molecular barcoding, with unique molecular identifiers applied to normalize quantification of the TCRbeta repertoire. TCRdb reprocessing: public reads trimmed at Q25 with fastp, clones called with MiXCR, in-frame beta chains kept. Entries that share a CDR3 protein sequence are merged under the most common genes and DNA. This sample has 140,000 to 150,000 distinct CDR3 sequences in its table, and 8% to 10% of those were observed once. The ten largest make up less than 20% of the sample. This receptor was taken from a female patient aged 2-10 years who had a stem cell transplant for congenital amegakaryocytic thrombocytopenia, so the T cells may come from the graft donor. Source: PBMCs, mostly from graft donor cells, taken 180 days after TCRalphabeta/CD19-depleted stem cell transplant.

The CDR3 region has the sequence CASSFDPGRSANYGYTF. The nucleotide sequence reads TGTGCCAGTAGTTTCGATCCGGGACGTTCAGCTAACTATGGCTACACCTTC. In this chain, TRBV19 is recombined with TRBJ1-2; a tentative D match to TRBD1 spans 5 bases. V sheds 5 bases and J sheds 0 bases, leaving 19 bases between their ends. The CDR3 starts with the cysteine, ends with the phenylalanine, and has 17 residues. The only DNA kept is the CDR3, 51 bases in frame from the first base. Sequences LNHDA (CDR1) and SQIVND (CDR2) are obtained from the germline V gene (reference sequence).